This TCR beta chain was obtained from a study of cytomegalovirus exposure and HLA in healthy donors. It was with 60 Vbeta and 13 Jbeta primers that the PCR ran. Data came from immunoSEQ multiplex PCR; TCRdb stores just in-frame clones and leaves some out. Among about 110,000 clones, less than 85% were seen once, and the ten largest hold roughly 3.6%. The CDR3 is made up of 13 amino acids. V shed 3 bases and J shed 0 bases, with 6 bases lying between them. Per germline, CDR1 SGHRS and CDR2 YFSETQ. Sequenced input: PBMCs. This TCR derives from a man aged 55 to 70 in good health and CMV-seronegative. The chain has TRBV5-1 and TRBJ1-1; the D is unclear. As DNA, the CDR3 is TGCGCCAGCAGCTCTACTATGAACACTGAAGCTTTCTTT. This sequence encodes CASSSTMNTEAFF.